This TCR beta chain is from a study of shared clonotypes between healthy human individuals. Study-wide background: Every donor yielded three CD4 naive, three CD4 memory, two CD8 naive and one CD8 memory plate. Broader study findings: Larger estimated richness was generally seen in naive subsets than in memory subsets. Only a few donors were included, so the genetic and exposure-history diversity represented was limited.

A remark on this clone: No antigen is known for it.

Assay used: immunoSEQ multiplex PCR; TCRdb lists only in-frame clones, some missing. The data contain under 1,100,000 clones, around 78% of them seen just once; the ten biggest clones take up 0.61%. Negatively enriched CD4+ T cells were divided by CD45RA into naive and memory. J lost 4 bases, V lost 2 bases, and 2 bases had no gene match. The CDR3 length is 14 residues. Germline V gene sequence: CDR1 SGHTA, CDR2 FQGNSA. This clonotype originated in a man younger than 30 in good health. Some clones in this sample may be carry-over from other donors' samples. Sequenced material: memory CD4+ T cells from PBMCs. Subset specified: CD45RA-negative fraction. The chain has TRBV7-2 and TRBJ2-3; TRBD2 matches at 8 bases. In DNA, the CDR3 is TGTGCCAGCAGCTTACGGGGGGGGGCAGATACGCAGTATTTT. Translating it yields CASSLRGGADTQYF.